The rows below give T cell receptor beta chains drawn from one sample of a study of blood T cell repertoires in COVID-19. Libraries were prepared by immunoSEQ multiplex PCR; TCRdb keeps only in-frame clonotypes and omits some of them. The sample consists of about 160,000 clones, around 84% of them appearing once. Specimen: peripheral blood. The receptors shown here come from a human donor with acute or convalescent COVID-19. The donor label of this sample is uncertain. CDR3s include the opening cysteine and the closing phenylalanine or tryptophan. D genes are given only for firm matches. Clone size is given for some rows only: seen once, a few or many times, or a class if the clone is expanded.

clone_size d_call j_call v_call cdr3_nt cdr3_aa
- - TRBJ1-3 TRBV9 TGTGCCAGCAGCTCCCGCAGAGGAAACACCATATATTTT CASSSRRGNTIYF
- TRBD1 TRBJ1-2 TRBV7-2 TGTGCCAGCAGCTTAGGGGGCTCGGGACAGGGACCGTGGGACTATGGCTACACCTTC CASSLGGSGQGPWDYGYTF
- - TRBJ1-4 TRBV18 TGTGCCAGCTCATTGGACATTGCAACTAATGAAAAACTGTTTTTT CASSLDIATNEKLFF
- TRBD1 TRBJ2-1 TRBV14 TGTGTCAGCAGCCACCAACAGGGGGCTATCTCCTACAATGAGCAGTTCTTC CVSSHQQGAISYNEQFF
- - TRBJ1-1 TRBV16 TGTGCCAGCAGCCAATGGGCAGTGAACACTGAAGCTTTCTTT CASSQWAVNTEAFF
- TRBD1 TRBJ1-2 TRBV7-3 TGTGCCAGCAGCTTAACTTCGGGACAGGGGCGAAGTGGCTACACCTTC CASSLTSGQGRSGYTF
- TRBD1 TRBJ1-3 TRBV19 TGTGCCAGTTCGAGAGGGGAGACAGGGGACCCTAGAAACACCATATATTTT CASSRGETGDPRNTIYF
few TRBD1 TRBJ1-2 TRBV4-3 TGCGCCAGCAGCCAGGGTTGGGGACAGAAACATGGCTACACCTTC CASSQGWGQKHGYTF
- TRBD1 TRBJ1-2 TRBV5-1 TGCGCCAGCAGACCTCACGTCCAAACAGGGGGCGGTAACTATGGCTACACCTTC CASRPHVQTGGGNYGYTF
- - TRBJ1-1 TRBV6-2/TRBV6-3 TGTGCCAGCAGTTACCCGTCTCCTGAAGCTTTCTTT CASSYPSPEAFF
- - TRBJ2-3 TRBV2 TGTGCCAGCAGTGAAGCGCTTCGGCGGGGCAACACGCAGTATTTT CASSEALRRGNTQYF
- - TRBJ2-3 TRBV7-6 TGTGCCAGCAGCCCCTCCGGCACAGATACGCAGTATTTT CASSPSGTDTQYF
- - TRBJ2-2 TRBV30 TGTGCCTGGAGCGACCCCGGGAGAGACGCCGGGGAGCTGTTTTTT CAWSDPGRDAGELFF
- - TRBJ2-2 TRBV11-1 TGTGCCAGCAGCTTATTTGGACACGACACCGGGGAGCTGTTTTTT CASSLFGHDTGELFF
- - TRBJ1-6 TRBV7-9 TGTGCCAGCGCGAATCAGGCGGGACGGAATTCACCCCTCCACTTT CASANQAGRNSPLHF
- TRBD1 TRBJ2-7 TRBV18 TGTGCCAGCTCACCAGACAGGGGGGCCTACGAGCAGTACTTC CASSPDRGAYEQYF
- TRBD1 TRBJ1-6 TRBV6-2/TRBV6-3 TGTGCCAGCAGTTACCCAGACAGGGGTCGTGATTCACCCCTCCACTTT CASSYPDRGRDSPLHF
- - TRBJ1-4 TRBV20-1 TGCAGTGCTAGTCCCGCAGGTCGTGAAAAACTGTTTTTT CSASPAGREKLFF
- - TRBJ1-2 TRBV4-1 TGCGCCACCAAAGAACAGGGCTCTAACTATGGCTACACCTTC CATKEQGSNYGYTF
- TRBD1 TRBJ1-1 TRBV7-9 TGTGCCAGCAGCACTGACAGGCAGGGGGCGGACACTGAAGCTTTCTTT CASSTDRQGADTEAFF
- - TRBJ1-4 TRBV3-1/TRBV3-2 TGTGCCAGCAGCCAAGGCGGGTTCAATGAAAAACTGTTTTTT CASSQGGFNEKLFF
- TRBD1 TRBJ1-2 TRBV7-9 TGTGCCAGCAGCTCACCCAACGGACAGGGGTACGGTGGCTACACCTTC CASSSPNGQGYGGYTF
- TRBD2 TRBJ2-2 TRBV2 TGTGCCAAGGGACTACTCAACACCGGGGAGCTGTTTTTT CAKGLLNTGELFF
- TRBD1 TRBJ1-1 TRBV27 TGTGCCAGCAGTTTAAGGGGGCGGGGGAACACTGAAGCTTTCTTT CASSLRGRGNTEAFF
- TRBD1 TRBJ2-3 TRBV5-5 TGTGCCAGCAGCTTAACCGGGACAGGGATTGCAGATACGCAGTATTTT CASSLTGTGIADTQYF
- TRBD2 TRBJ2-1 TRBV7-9 TGTGCCAGCAGCTTAGCAGCGGGGGGCTACAATGAGCAGTTCTTC CASSLAAGGYNEQFF
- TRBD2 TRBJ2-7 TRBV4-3 TGCGCCAGCAGCCAAGATTATCCGACTAGCGGGGGACACTACGAGCAGTACTTC CASSQDYPTSGGHYEQYF
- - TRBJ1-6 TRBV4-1 TGCGCCAGCAGCCCAGGTCAGGGGAGCTCCTATAATTCACCCCTCCACTTT CASSPGQGSSYNSPLHF
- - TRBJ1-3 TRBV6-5 TGTGCCAGCAGTTACTCGACCGGGGGGGCTGGAAACACCATATATTTT CASSYSTGGAGNTIYF
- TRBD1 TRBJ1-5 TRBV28 TGTGCCAGCAGACGGACAGGCGCTCAAGGTAGCAATCAGCCCCAGCATTTT CASRRTGAQGSNQPQHF
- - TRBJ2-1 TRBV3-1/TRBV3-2 TGTGCCAGCAGCCCCGGACTATATCCCTACAATGAGCAGTTCTTC CASSPGLYPYNEQFF
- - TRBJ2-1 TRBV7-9 TGTGCCAGCAGCCCTTACAATGAGCAGTTCTTC CASSPYNEQFF
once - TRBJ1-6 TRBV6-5 TGTGCCAGCAGCCGCTTCTCCTTACAGAATTCACCCCTCCACTTT CASSRFSLQNSPLHF
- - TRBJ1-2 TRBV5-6 TGTGCCAGCACCGTAAAAGGGAGTTCTAACTATGGCTACACCTTC CASTVKGSSNYGYTF
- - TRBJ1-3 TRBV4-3 TGCGCCAGCAGCCGCAAGGTGAGGGATCCTGGAAACACCATATATTTT CASSRKVRDPGNTIYF
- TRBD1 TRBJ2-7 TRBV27 TGTGCCAGCAGTTTCCCACCGGGACAGGGGGGGAATACTTACGAGCAGTACTTC CASSFPPGQGGNTYEQYF
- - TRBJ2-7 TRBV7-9 TGTGCCAGCAGCCGGGACTTGAGCTCCTACGAGCAGTACTTC CASSRDLSSYEQYF
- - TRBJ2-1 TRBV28 TGTGCCAGACAAGGGGGTATTGAGCAGTTCTTC CARQGGIEQFF
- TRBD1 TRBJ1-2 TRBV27 TGTGCCAGCAGTCTCGAGGGGGCAGGGATTAGGTATGGCTACACCTTC CASSLEGAGIRYGYTF
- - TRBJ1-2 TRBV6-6 TGTGCCAGCAGTTACTCAACAGGGCGGAATGGCTACACCTTC CASSYSTGRNGYTF
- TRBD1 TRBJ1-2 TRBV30 TGTGCCTGGAGTGAGGACAGGGGCCAATATGGCTACACCTTC CAWSEDRGQYGYTF
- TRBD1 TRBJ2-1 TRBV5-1 TGCGCCAGCAAAGAGGAGGACAGGGCCTACAATGAGCAGTTCTTC CASKEEDRAYNEQFF
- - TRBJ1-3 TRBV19 TGTGCCAGTAAGGAGGACGCACGATCGGGAAACACCATATATTTT CASKEDARSGNTIYF
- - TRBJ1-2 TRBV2 TGTGCCAGCAGGTGGACAGCGACCGTGAACTATGGCTACACCTTC CASRWTATVNYGYTF
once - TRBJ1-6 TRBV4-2 TGTGCCAGCAGCCAAGAACTACCGGGACACAATTCACCCCTCCACTTT CASSQELPGHNSPLHF
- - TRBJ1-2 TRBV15 TGTGCCACCAGCGTAAGGGAGGTGAACGGCTACACCTTC CATSVREVNGYTF
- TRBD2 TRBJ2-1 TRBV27 TGTGCCAGCAGTTTCTCGTTGGCGGGGGGCCCTGAGCAGTTCTTC CASSFSLAGGPEQFF
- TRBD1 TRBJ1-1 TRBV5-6 TGTGCCAGCAGCTCCCTGACAGGGGCCACTGAAGCTTTCTTT CASSSLTGATEAFF
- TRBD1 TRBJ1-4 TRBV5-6 TGTGCCAGCAGCTTGGCGGGGACAGGGGAAGGTGAAAAACTGTTTTTT CASSLAGTGEGEKLFF
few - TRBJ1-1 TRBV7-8 TGTGCCAGCAGCTCCACAGGGAGGAACACTGAAGCTTTCTTT CASSSTGRNTEAFF
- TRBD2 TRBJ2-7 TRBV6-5 TGTGCCAGCAGCCCCATTAGCGGGGGCCCCTGGGAGCAGTACTTC CASSPISGGPWEQYF
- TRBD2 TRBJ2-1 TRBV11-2 TGTGCCAGCAGTTTGACTAGCGGGGGGAACAATGAGCAGTTCTTC CASSLTSGGNNEQFF
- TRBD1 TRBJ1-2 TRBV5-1 TGCGCCAGCAGCGAACAAGGGCAGGGGGCGAAGAGGGGCTATGGCTACACCTTC CASSEQGQGAKRGYGYTF